These 30 T cell receptor beta chains originate from one sample sequenced in a study of T-cell reconstitution after alpha-beta-depleted transplantation in children. Study-level results: T-cell numbers and diversity, one year after transplant, stemmed largely from T cells that were newly produced.

The antigens for these receptors are not known. Using unique molecular identifiers, the investigators prepared the TCRbeta library. TCRdb itself ran the PCR reads through MiXCR, one entry per CDR3 protein. This table holds some 300,000 distinct CDR3 sequences, about 7.3% found once. Sequencing was performed on peripheral blood, taken 360 days after TCRalphabeta/CD19-depleted stem cell transplant. The receptors derive from a female patient aged 2-10 years who had a stem cell transplant for Fanconi anemia, so the T cells may come from the graft donor.

This clonotype came up a few times. The chain has TRBV5-6 and TRBJ2-4, with D possibly matching TRBD1 (7 bases). Deletions cut 4 bases from V and 11 bases from J, with 13 bases between. This CDR3 spans 12 amino acids. Germline lookup yields CDR1 SGHDT and CDR2 YYEEEE. The CDR3 reads CASSPDREVQYF. In DNA form, the CDR3 reads TGTGCCAGCAGCCCCGACAGGGAGGTTCAGTACTTC. Full variable domain (missing parts from reference TRBV5-6 and TRBJ2-4): DAGVTQSPTHLIKTRGQQVTLRCSPKSGHDTVSWYQQALGQGPQFIFQYYEEEERQRGNFPDRFSGHQFPNYSSELNVNALLLGDSALYLCASSPDREVQYFGAGTRLSVL.

In this sample, this clonotype turned up a few times. V gene TRBV6-1 combines with J gene TRBJ2-1; 7 bases are shared with TRBD1. This CDR3 spans 15 amino acids. In germline, CDR1 is MNHNS, CDR2 SASEGT. Trimming took 5 bases from V and 0 from J; bases not matched to a gene: 4. The CDR3 loop reads CASSKGQSSYNEQFF. DNA of the CDR3: TGTGCCAGCAGTAAGGGACAGAGCTCCTACAATGAGCAGTTCTTC.

This clonotype was counted at least ten times. J is TRBJ2-3 and V is TRBV7-9; 7 nucleotides align to TRBD2. The length of the CDR3 is 12 residues. CDR1 SEHNR and CDR2 FQNEAQ come from the germline V gene (reference sequence). With 4 bases clipped from V and 6 bases from J, the junction kept 1 base outside the gene matches. The CDR3 sequence: CASSSLADTQYF. Here the CDR3 DNA reads TGTGCCAGCAGCTCACTAGCGGATACGCAGTATTTT.

This clonotype was counted at least ten times. CDR3 nucleotides: TGTGCCAGCAGTTCCATAGAGGATGAGCAGTTCTTC. It is translated as CASSSIEDEQFF. The chain is built from TRBV12-3 or TRBV12-4 and TRBJ2-1; D is uncertain. V was trimmed by 4 bases and J by 8 bases, leaving 9 bases between them. The CDR3 length is 12 residues.

The table lists this clonotype with many counts. This chain uses TRBV3-1 with TRBJ1-1; D gene uncertain. Germline assignment: CDR1 LGHDT and CDR2 YNNKEL (reference sequence). The germline V and J ends were trimmed by 8 bases and 3 bases, with 10 bases remaining between them. The CDR3 runs to 12 residues. This CDR3 reads CASGRKDTEAFF. The CDR3 DNA reads TGTGCCAGCGGCAGGAAGGACACTGAAGCTTTCTTT.

The rearrangement uses TRBV6-1 and TRBJ2-7; TRBD1 matches at 9 bases. The V gene's germline CDR1 is MNHNS and CDR2 SASEGT. V lost 6 bases and J lost 2; bases outside the gene matches: 5. The CDR3 is 14 amino acids. The DNA of the CDR3 is TGTGCCAGCAGCCGGACAGGGGAGACCTACGAGCAGTACTTC. Its translation: CASSRTGETYEQYF.

The CDR3 DNA reads as TGTGCCATCGGAGCGCAGGGGGCTTCTTCACCCCTCCACTTT. Translation gives CAIGAQGASSPLHF. V and J are TRBV10-3 and TRBJ1-6; 8 bases are shared with TRBD1. The V and J ends lost 8 bases and 9 bases, in that order; junction bases with no gene match: 9. Per the germline V gene, CDR1 is ENHRY and CDR2 is SYGVKD. The CDR3 consists of 14 residues.

The chain couples TRBV20-1 to TRBJ1-6; 10 nucleotides line up with TRBD1. Trimming took 5 bases from V and 8 from J; bases not matched to a gene: 3. CDR3 size: 13 residues. Looked up from germline, CDR1 is DFQATT and CDR2 is SNEGSKA (reference sequence). The CDR3 coding sequence is TGCAGTGCTGCCGGGACAGGGGATTCACCCCTCCACTTT. Encoded protein: CSAAGTGDSPLHF.

This clonotype was observed many times. The chain recombines TRBV5-1 with TRBJ2-7; 9 bases match TRBD1. This CDR3 spans 15 amino acids. V was clipped by 4 bases and J by 2 bases; unmatched bases: 7. Germline CDR1 SGHRS, CDR2 YFSETQ. Written as DNA, the CDR3 is TGCGCCAGCAGCCGACCGGGACAGGGTACCTACGAGCAGTACTTC. Translated: CASSRPGQGTYEQYF.

This clonotype was seen at least ten times. This chain connects TRBV10-3 to TRBJ2-7; tentatively, D is TRBD1 (6 bases). CDR1 is ENHRY, CDR2 SYGVKD, per germline. The V end was cut by 3 bases, the J end by 7 bases, with 13 bases between. There are 13 residues in the CDR3. CDR3 protein: CAISEQGWGEQYF. The DNA for the CDR3 is TGTGCCATCAGTGAACAGGGTTGGGGGGAGCAGTACTTC.

V and J are TRBV12-3 or TRBV12-4 and TRBJ1-1; D perhaps matches TRBD1 (5 bases). CDR3 size: 11 residues. V lost 5 bases, J lost 6 bases, and 7 bases lay in between. CDR3 residues: CASSRTSEAFF. The DNA for the CDR3 is TGTGCCAGCAGTAGGACATCTGAAGCTTTCTTT.

Many counts were recorded for this clonotype. This rearrangement joins TRBV27 to TRBJ2-3, with TRBD2 matching over 10 bases. The germline CDR1 and CDR2 sequences are MNHEY and SMNVEV (reference sequence). The CDR3 is 14 residues long. V lost 6 bases, J lost 4 bases, and 4 bases stayed unmatched. CDR3 loop: CASSELAGSDTQYF. For the CDR3, the DNA is TGTGCCAGCAGCGAACTAGCGGGGTCAGATACGCAGTATTTT.

The V call is TRBV30, the J call TRBJ2-7; 9 positions match TRBD1. V lost 2 bases and J lost 6; bases outside the gene matches: 17. The CDR3 has 17 residues. Germline assignment: CDR1 GTSNPN and CDR2 SVGIG (reference sequence). The DNA of the CDR3 is TGTGCCTGGAGTCCCCTCCCACTACAGGGGGCAAGAGGCGAGCAGTACTTC. As protein: CAWSPLPLQGARGEQYF.

There are a few counts of this clonotype. CDR3 residues: CASSLGGSARTGELFF. The CDR3 region has the DNA TGTGCCAGCAGCTTAGGGGGTTCAGCGAGGACCGGGGAGCTGTTTTTT. The chain employs TRBV7-3 and TRBJ2-2; D could derive from TRBD1 or TRBD2 (5 bases each). This CDR3 is built from 16 residues. Germline V lookup: CDR1 SGHTA, CDR2 FQGTGA. V lost 2 bases and J lost 5, with 15 bases in between.

This chain connects TRBV27 to TRBJ2-3, with TRBD2 identical over 7 bases. The V gene's germline CDR1 is MNHEY and CDR2 SMNVEV (reference sequence). Trimming removed 4 bases from V and 15 bases from J; junction bases left unmatched: 16. This CDR3 has 14 residues. In nucleotides, the CDR3 is TGTGCCAGCAGTTCGGATGGGAGGGGACTACCCATTTATTTT. Translation gives CASSSDGRGLPIYF.

Only a few counts were recorded for this clonotype. This chain connects TRBV4-1 to TRBJ2-3; 10 bases map to TRBD2. There are 18 residues in the CDR3. The germline V gene encodes CDR1 MGHRA and CDR2 YSYEKL. J gave up 2 bases and V 2 bases, and 10 bases lay outside the gene matches. This CDR3 is CASSQFPAGGPDTDTQYF. As DNA, the CDR3 is TGCGCCAGCAGCCAATTCCCAGCGGGAGGGCCAGACACAGATACGCAGTATTTT.

This sequence joins TRBV7-6 and TRBJ2-5; the D gene is possibly TRBD1 (5 bases). The CDR3 covers 14 residues. Germline CDR1 reads SGHVS; CDR2 reads FNYEAQ. V was cut by 4 bases and J by 3 bases, with 12 bases left in between. Written as DNA, the CDR3 is TGTGCCAGCAGCTCACGACAGCCCGAAGAGACCCAGTACTTC. It specifies CASSSRQPEETQYF.

This clonotype was picked up many times. As DNA, the CDR3 is TGCGCCAGCAGCACCGGGGCTTTCACAGATACGCAGTATTTT. Residues: CASSTGAFTDTQYF. The chain uses TRBV5-1 and TRBJ2-3; D is perhaps TRBD1 or TRBD2 (5 bases each). CDR1 is SGHRS, CDR2 YFSETQ, per germline. The germline V and J ends were trimmed by 4 bases and 2 bases, with 11 bases remaining between them. This CDR3 is built from 14 residues.

The sample holds a few counts of this clonotype. This chain uses TRBV4-2 with TRBJ2-2; 14 bases fit TRBD2. From germline, CDR1 is LGHNA and CDR2 YNFKEQ. The CDR3 contains 16 residues. V shed 4 bases and J 6 bases; nucleotides not matched to a gene: 4. For the CDR3, the DNA is TGTGCCAGCAGCCTCCCGACTAGCGGGGGGGCCGGGGAGCTGTTTTTT. It encodes CASSLPTSGGAGELFF.

This clonotype was counted ten times or more. This chain uses TRBV5-1 with TRBJ2-1; 8 bases are shared with TRBD2. The CDR3 extends over 15 amino acids. Germline V gives CDR1 SGHRS, CDR2 YFSETQ. V shed 1 base and J 5 bases; nucleotides not matched to a gene: 5. The CDR3 reads CASSLWGLVDNEQFF. CDR3 sequence (DNA): TGCGCCAGCAGCTTGTGGGGACTAGTTGACAATGAGCAGTTCTTC.

This clonotype was detected ten times or more. The chain combines TRBV6-1 with TRBJ2-1, with 11 nucleotides matching TRBD2. The CDR3 totals 16 residues. Germline V gives CDR1 MNHNS, CDR2 SASEGT. The V segment lost 8 bases and the J segment 4 bases; nucleotides outside the gene matches: 10. The CDR3 DNA reads TGTGCCAGCGCTAAGGGATTAGCGGGGGGGTACAATGAGCAGTTCTTC. It yields the protein CASAKGLAGGYNEQFF.

By sample share, this clonotype is medium-sized. The conserved phenylalanine or tryptophan normally closing the CDR3 is absent here, so this likely arose from a read error. The DNA is left out, because the CDR3 cannot be placed on it with certainty; the CDR3 is given as TCRdb lists it. The chain is built from TRBV20-1 and TRBJ1-1; the table's D call of TRBD1 was not tested on the DNA. Both ends counted, the CDR3 spans 9 residues. The germline V gene has CDR1 DFQATT and CDR2 SNEGSKA (reference sequence). CDR3 protein: CSARAGSPL.

This clonotype was observed at least ten times. The J gene is TRBJ2-5, the V gene TRBV6-5; TRBD1 matches at 8 bases. The junction had 5 bases not matched to a gene; V was cut back by 2 bases and J by 3 bases. The CDR3 has 15 residues. Germline lookup yields CDR1 MNHEY and CDR2 SVGAGI. CDR3 nucleotide sequence: TGTGCCAGCAGTTACGGGACAGGTGTAAAAGAGACCCAGTACTTC. Translating gives CASSYGTGVKETQYF.

At least ten counts were recorded for this clonotype. The chain carries TRBV2 and TRBJ2-5; D uncertain. Germline V gives CDR1 SNHLY, CDR2 FYNNEI. The CDR3 runs 13 residues. The V end was cut by 4 bases, the J end by 5 bases, with 11 bases between. CDR3 in DNA: TGTGCCAGCAGTGTTTTGGCTCTCGAGACCCAGTACTTC. Protein product: CASSVLALETQYF.

This clonotype was observed at least ten times. The chain links TRBV5-4 to TRBJ2-2; D is ambiguous. The germline CDR1 and CDR2 sequences are SGHNT and YYREEE (reference sequence). V lost 7 bases to trimming and J lost 1 base, with 5 bases between them. This CDR3 has 12 amino acids. The CDR3 nucleotides read TGTGCCAGCTTGAAGAACACCGGGGAGCTGTTTTTT. Its protein is CASLKNTGELFF. Combining the CDR3 with reference TRBV5-4 and TRBJ2-2 gives the whole variable domain ETGVTQSPTHLIKTRGQQVTLRCSSQSGHNTVSWYQQALGQGPQFIFQYYREEENGRGNFPPRFSGLQFPNYSSELNVNALELDDSALYLCASLKNTGELFFGEGSRLTVL.

This clonotype was seen only a few times. The chain couples TRBV6-2 or TRBV6-3 to TRBJ2-7; D gene uncertain. The CDR3 loop spans 13 amino acids. Germline CDR1 reads MNHEY; CDR2 reads SVGEGT. V was shortened by 2 bases and J by 3 bases, with 8 bases between the two germline ends. DNA for the CDR3: TGTGCCAGCAGTTACAGGGCCGTCTACGAGCAGTACGTC. Protein sequence: CASSYRAVYEQYV.

This clonotype occurred many times. The chain couples TRBV28 to TRBJ2-4; TRBD1 matches 7 bases. Per the germline V gene, CDR1 is MDHEN and CDR2 is SYDVKM. V gave up 5 bases and J gave up 3 bases; unmatched junction bases: 7. This CDR3 has 15 amino acids. DNA for the CDR3: TGTGCCAGCAGTCTCTTCACAGGGGTCAAAAACATTCAGTACTTC. Its translation: CASSLFTGVKNIQYF.

With respect to this clonotype: This may stem from a read error, because a much larger clone lies one nucleotide away. Here the CDR3 omits its conserved ending phenylalanine or tryptophan, so a read error is the likely source. V usage is TRBV20-1 and J usage is TRBJ2-7, with D tentatively TRBD2 (6 bases). Looked up from germline, CDR1 is DFQATT and CDR2 is SNEGSKA (reference sequence). The CDR3 is 17 amino acids. The ends were cut back, 4 bases at V and 1 base at J, with 23 bases in the middle. The CDR3 coding sequence is TGCAGTGCTACTAGATTCGTAAGGGGAGGAGCATCCTACGAGCAGTACTTG. Its protein product is CSATRFVRGGASYEQYL.

There are many counts of this clonotype. The CDR3 reads CASSKSSGSSYNEQFF. The CDR3 nucleotides are TGTGCCAGCAGCAAGAGTAGCGGGAGCTCCTACAATGAGCAGTTCTTC. The V and J genes are TRBV9 and TRBJ2-1; 9 bases fit TRBD2. Germline loops: CDR1 SGDLS, CDR2 YYNGEE. The CDR3 has 16 residues. Trimming at V came to 4 bases and at J to 0 bases, leaving 5 bases not matched to a gene.

At least ten counts were recorded for this clonotype. Germline and junction disagree at one end, which may indicate a read error. V and J are TRBV5-1 and TRBJ2-5; D unclear. There are 13 residues in the CDR3. Germline V lookup: CDR1 SGHRS, CDR2 YFSETQ. The CDR3 reads CASSLTPQETQYF. The CDR3 region has the DNA TGTGCCAGCAGCTTAACCCCCCAAGAGACCCAGTACTTC.